The next 21 T cell receptor beta chains were all read from a single sample in a study of cytomegalovirus exposure and HLA in healthy donors. The PCR made use of 60 Vbeta and 13 Jbeta primers. Generated by immunoSEQ multiplex PCR, the TCRdb table keeps only in-frame clones and is missing some. The table has tens of thousands of clones, 72% seen once. The sequenced material came from PBMCs. The receptors here all came from a man in his 60s in good health and CMV-seropositive.

This rearrangement joins TRBV30 to TRBJ2-7; TRBD2 matches at 10 bases. The V and J ends lost 6 bases and 1 base, in that order; junction bases with no gene match: 6. The CDR3 totals 14 residues. CDR1 is GTSNPN and CDR2 is SVGIG in the germline V gene (reference sequence). The CDR3 sequence is CACSLAGLSYEQYF. Here the CDR3 DNA reads TGTGCCTGTTCACTAGCGGGGTTATCCTACGAGCAGTACTTC.

This clone occurred once. The chain carries TRBV28 and TRBJ1-1, with D tentatively TRBD1 (6 bases). CDR3 length: 15 residues. The germline gives CDR1 MDHEN, CDR2 SYDVKM. Trimming removed 7 bases from V and 0 bases from J, with 15 bases in between. The CDR3 reads CASTYRQGMNTEAFF. The CDR3 DNA sequence: TGTGCCAGCACCTACAGGCAGGGGATGAACACTGAAGCTTTCTTT.

V usage is TRBV6-5 and J usage is TRBJ1-2, with D uncertain. This CDR3 region has 13 residues. The V end was cut by 2 bases, the J end by 3 bases, with 7 bases between. CDR1 and CDR2 (germline): MNHEY, SVGAGI. The CDR3 here is CASSYGPDYGYTF. DNA of the CDR3: TGTGCCAGCAGTTACGGGCCGGACTATGGCTACACCTTC.

This chain links TRBV11-2 with TRBJ1-5, with 9 positions matching TRBD1. Losses at the gene ends were 5 bases for V and 3 bases for J; bases not matched to a gene: 2. CDR1 and CDR2 (germline): SGHAT, FQNNGV. The CDR3 runs 14 residues. In DNA, the CDR3 is TGTGCCAGCAGCCTACAGGGGGCCAATCAGCCCCAGCATTTT. It specifies CASSLQGANQPQHF.

The chain joins TRBV19 to TRBJ2-7, with 7 bases that match TRBD2. The CDR3 length is 15 residues. V was pared by 5 bases and J by 0 bases, with 7 bases of the junction left unmatched. CDR1 and CDR2 (germline): LNHDA, SQIVND (reference sequence). CDR3 region: CASSGGTTSSYEQYF. In DNA, the CDR3 is TGTGCCAGTAGTGGCGGGACTACAAGCTCCTACGAGCAGTACTTC.

This clone was observed a handful of times. The chain employs TRBV6-5 and TRBJ1-1, with D possibly being TRBD1 (6 bases). Trimming took off 0 bases at V and 10 bases at J, with 21 bases between the two ends. Germline V lookup: CDR1 MNHEY, CDR2 SVGAGI. The CDR3 sequence is 16 residues long. In DNA form, the CDR3 reads TGTGCCAGCAGTTACTCCAGAATGGGGGCGCTAGTTGTAGCTTTCTTT. This encodes CASSYSRMGALVVAFF.

The V and J genes are TRBV7-6 and TRBJ2-3, with TRBD2 matching over 13 bases. Germline V gene lookup returns CDR1 SGHVS and CDR2 FNYEAQ. The CDR3 length is 18 residues. The V gene end was trimmed by 4 bases and the J gene end by 0 bases; junction bases not matched to a gene: 7. The chain's CDR3 is CASSWAGTSGASTDTQYF. The CDR3 DNA is TGTGCCAGCAGCTGGGCCGGGACTAGCGGGGCTAGCACAGATACGCAGTATTTT.

This chain uses TRBV28 with TRBJ2-5; 10 nucleotides line up with TRBD1. V lost 1 base, J lost 0 bases, and 8 bases stayed unmatched. The germline V gene encodes CDR1 MDHEN and CDR2 SYDVKM. The CDR3 is 18 amino acids. CDR3 nucleotides: TGTGCCAGCAGTTTATTTCTTTCGGACAGGGGGTACCAAGAGACCCAGTACTTC. Protein sequence: CASSLFLSDRGYQETQYF.

This chain uses TRBV19 with TRBJ2-7, with TRBD1 identical over 9 bases. CDR1 is LNHDA and CDR2 is SQIVND in the germline V gene (reference sequence). The length of the CDR3 is 15 residues. The J segment lost 4 bases and the V segment lost 3 bases, leaving 7 bases of the junction unmatched. The CDR3 DNA is TGTGCCAGTAGTATTCCCGGACAGGGGACTTACGAGCAGTACTTC. It is translated as CASSIPGQGTYEQYF.

This chain joins TRBV28 and TRBJ2-2; TRBD1 matches 10 bases. CDR3 length: 16 residues. Germline assignment: CDR1 MDHEN and CDR2 SYDVKM. With V trimmed by 3 bases and J by 3 bases, 4 bases remained unmatched. The CDR3 nucleotides read TGTGCCAGCAGTTTCCCGACAGGGGGCTACACCGGGGAGCTGTTTTTT. Protein sequence: CASSFPTGGYTGELFF.

In its sample, this clone was seen once. This chain links TRBV27 with TRBJ1-5; 7 bases are shared with TRBD1. The trim removed 6 bases at V and 2 bases at J, leaving 10 bases unmatched. Germline V gene data show CDR1 as MNHEY and CDR2 as SMNVEV (reference sequence). The CDR3 has 16 amino acids. For the CDR3, the DNA is TGTGCCAGCAGGGGTGTCGACAGGGCGGGCAATCAGCCCCAGCATTTT. Amino acid sequence: CASRGVDRAGNQPQHF.

The genes are TRBV4-1 and TRBJ2-3; 7 bases line up with TRBD2. V lost 0 bases to trimming and J lost 4 bases; unmatched junction nucleotides: 7. Looked up from germline, CDR1 is MGHRA and CDR2 is YSYEKL. This CDR3 comprises 16 residues. CDR3 in amino acids: CASSQDAGLGPDTQYF. CDR3 nucleotides: TGCGCCAGCAGCCAAGATGCAGGACTAGGCCCAGATACGCAGTATTTT.

This clone was recorded a few times. The CDR3 loop reads CASSGTLAKYDTQYF. The CDR3 DNA reads as TGCGCCAGCAGCGGAACCCTAGCCAAATATGATACGCAGTATTTT. The chain uses TRBV5-1 and TRBJ2-3, with D possibly matching TRBD2 (5 bases). The CDR3 covers 15 residues. CDR1 is SGHRS, CDR2 YFSETQ, per germline. V dropped 4 bases and J dropped 6 bases, with 18 bases sitting between them.

The CDR3 is CASSSPENPGQAVGSNQPQHF. The CDR3 DNA reads TGCGCCAGCAGCTCGCCAGAAAACCCGGGACAGGCAGTGGGTAGCAATCAGCCCCAGCATTTT. This rearrangement joins TRBV4-3 to TRBJ1-5, with 8 bases that match TRBD1. CDR1 is LGHNA, CDR2 YSLEER, per germline. The junction had 21 bases not matched to a gene; V was cut back by 5 bases and J by 0 bases. The CDR3 loop spans 21 amino acids.

This clone occurred a few times. The rearrangement links TRBV5-5 to TRBJ2-4, with TRBD1 matching 7 bases. V was pared by 5 bases and J by 0 bases, with 11 bases of the junction left unmatched. The CDR3 has 17 residues. Germline CDR1 and CDR2: SGHKS and YYEKEE (reference sequence). CDR3 bases: TGTGCCAGCAGATACCGGGACAGTTTTGGAGCCAAAAACATTCAGTACTTC. Protein: CASRYRDSFGAKNIQYF.

The V gene is TRBV20-1, the J gene TRBJ1-2; no reliable D call. The germline gives CDR1 DFQATT, CDR2 SNEGSKA (reference sequence). This CDR3 contains 11 residues. The CDR3 region is CSATFNYGYTF. CDR3 nucleotide sequence: TGCAGCGCGACATTTAACTATGGCTACACCTTC.

J is TRBJ1-4 and V is TRBV28, with 10 nucleotides matching TRBD1. Looked up from germline, CDR1 is MDHEN and CDR2 is SYDVKM. With V trimmed by 11 bases and J by 2 bases, 8 bases remained unmatched. This CDR3 region has 15 residues. The chain's CDR3 is CAGRGQGTTNEKLFF. The CDR3 DNA reads as TGTGCCGGACGGGGACAGGGGACGACTAATGAAAAACTGTTTTTT.

The rearrangement links TRBV14 to TRBJ2-2; 10 nucleotides line up with TRBD2. The germline CDR1 and CDR2 sequences are SGHDN and FVKESK. The CDR3 runs to 17 residues. The ends lost 2 bases at V and 2 bases at J; junction bases unmatched: 5. The DNA of the CDR3 is TGTGCCAGCAGCCAATCTAGCGGGGGAGCAAACACCGGGGAGCTGTTTTTT. It codes for CASSQSSGGANTGELFF. The whole variable domain, remainder taken from reference TRBV14 and TRBJ2-2, is EAGVTQFPSHSVIEKGQTVTLRCDPISGHDNLYWYRRVMGKEIKFLLHFVKESKQDESGMPNNRFLAERTGGTYSTLKVQPAELEDSGVYFCASSQSSGGANTGELFFGEGSRLTVL.

This sequence joins TRBV19 and TRBJ2-7; the D gene is possibly TRBD1 (5 bases). Germline assignment: CDR1 LNHDA and CDR2 SQIVND (reference sequence). The CDR3 consists of 15 residues. V was pared by 5 bases and J by 2 bases, with 16 bases between. CDR3 sequence (DNA): TGTGCCAGTAGTCTCTCAGCTTTAGGGGCCTACGAGCAGTACTTC. Encoded protein: CASSLSALGAYEQYF.

The chain is built from TRBV7-9 and TRBJ2-5; D is perhaps TRBD2 (6 bases). Matching the DNA end better, TRBJ2-7 makes the J call doubtful. The CDR3 spans 14 residues. The V gene's germline CDR1 is SEHNR and CDR2 FQNEAQ (reference sequence). The CDR3 sequence is CASSLDRGTYEQYF. The CDR3 nucleotides read TGTGCCAGCAGCTTAGATCGGGGGACCTACGAGCAGTACTTC.

This clone has only a few counts. This chain connects TRBV6-5 to TRBJ2-1, with TRBD2 matching over 8 bases. The CDR3 contains 15 residues. V shed 0 bases, J shed 9 bases, and the junction held 7 bases outside the gene matches. Germline V gene lookup returns CDR1 MNHEY and CDR2 SVGAGI. This chain's CDR3 is CASSYSMAGGSEQFF. CDR3 nucleotides: TGTGCCAGCAGTTACTCGATGGCGGGGGGAAGTGAGCAGTTCTTC.